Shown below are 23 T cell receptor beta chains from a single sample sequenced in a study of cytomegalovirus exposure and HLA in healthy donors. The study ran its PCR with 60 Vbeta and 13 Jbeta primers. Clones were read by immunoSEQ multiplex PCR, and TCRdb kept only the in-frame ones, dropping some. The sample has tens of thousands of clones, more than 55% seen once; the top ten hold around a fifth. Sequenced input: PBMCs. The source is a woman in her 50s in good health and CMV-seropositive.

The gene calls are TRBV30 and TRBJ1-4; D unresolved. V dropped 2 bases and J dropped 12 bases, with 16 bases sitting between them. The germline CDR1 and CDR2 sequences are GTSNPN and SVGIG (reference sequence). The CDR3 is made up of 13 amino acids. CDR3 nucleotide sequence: TGTGCCTGGAGTCACTCCTTAGTGGCGGAACTGTTTTTT. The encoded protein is CAWSHSLVAELFF.

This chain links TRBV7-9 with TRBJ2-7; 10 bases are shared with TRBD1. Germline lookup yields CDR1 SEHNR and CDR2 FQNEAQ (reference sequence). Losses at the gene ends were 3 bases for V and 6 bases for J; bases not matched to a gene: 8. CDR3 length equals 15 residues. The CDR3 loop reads CASSFGQGGSAEQYF. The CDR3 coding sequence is TGTGCCAGCAGCTTTGGACAGGGGGGTTCCGCCGAGCAGTACTTC. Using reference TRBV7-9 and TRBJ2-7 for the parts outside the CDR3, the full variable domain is DTGVSQNPRHKITKRGQNVTFRCDPISEHNRLYWYRQTLGQGPEFLTYFQNEAQLEKSRLLSDRFSAERPKGSFSTLEIQRTEQGDSAMYLCASSFGQGGSAEQYFGPGTRLTVT.

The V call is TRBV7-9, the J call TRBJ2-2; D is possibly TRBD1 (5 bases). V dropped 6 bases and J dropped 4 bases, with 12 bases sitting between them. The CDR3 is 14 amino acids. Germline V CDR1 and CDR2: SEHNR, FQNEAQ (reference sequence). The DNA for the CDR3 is TGTGCCAGCAGACCCGACAGCCGCACCGGGGAGCTGTTTTTT. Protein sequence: CASRPDSRTGELFF.

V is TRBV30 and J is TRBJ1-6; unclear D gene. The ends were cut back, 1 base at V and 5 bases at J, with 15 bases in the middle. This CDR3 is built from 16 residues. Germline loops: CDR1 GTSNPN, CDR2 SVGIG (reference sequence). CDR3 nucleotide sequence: TGTGCCTGGAGTGGGGAGACGGGAGCGAATAATTCACCCCTCCACTTT. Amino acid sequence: CAWSGETGANNSPLHF.

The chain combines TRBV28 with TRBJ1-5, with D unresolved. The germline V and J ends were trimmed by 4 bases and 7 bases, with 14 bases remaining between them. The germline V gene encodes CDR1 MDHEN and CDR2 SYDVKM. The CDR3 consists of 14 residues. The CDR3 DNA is TGTGCCAGCAGTTACCCATGGACGGGGCAGCCCCAGCATTTT. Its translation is CASSYPWTGQPQHF.

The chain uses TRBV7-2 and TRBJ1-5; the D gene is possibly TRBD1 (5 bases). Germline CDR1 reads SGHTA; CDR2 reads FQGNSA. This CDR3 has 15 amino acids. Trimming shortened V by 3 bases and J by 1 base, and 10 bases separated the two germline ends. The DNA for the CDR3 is TGTGCCAGCAGCTTGGATGGGGCAAGCAATCAGCCCCAGCATTTT. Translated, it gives CASSLDGASNQPQHF.

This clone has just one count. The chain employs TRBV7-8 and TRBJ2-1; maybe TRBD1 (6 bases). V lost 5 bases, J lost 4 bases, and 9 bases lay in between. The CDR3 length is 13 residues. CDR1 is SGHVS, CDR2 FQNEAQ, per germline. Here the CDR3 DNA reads TGTGCCAGCAGCATCGGACAGTACAATGAGCAGTTCTTC. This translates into CASSIGQYNEQFF.

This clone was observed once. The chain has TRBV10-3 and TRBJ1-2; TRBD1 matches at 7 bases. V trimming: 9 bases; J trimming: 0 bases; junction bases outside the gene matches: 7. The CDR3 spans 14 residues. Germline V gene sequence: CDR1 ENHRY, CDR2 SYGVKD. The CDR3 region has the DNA TGTGCCATAAAACAGGGGCACTCTAACTATGGCTACACCTTC. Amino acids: CAIKQGHSNYGYTF.

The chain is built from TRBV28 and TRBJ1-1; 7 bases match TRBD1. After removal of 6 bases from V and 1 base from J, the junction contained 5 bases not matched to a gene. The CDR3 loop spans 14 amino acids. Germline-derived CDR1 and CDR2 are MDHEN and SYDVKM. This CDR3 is CASRTGWGNTEAFF. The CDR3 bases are TGTGCCAGCAGGACAGGGTGGGGGAACACTGAAGCTTTCTTT.

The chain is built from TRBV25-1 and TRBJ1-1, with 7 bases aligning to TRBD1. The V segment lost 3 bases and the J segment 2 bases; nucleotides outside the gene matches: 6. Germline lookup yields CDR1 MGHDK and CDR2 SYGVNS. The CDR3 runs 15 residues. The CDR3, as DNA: TGTGCCAGCAGTGATCCGACAGGGTTTAACACTGAAGCTTTCTTT. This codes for CASSDPTGFNTEAFF.

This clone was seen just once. For the CDR3, the DNA is TGTGCCAGCAGCTTAAATAGCGGGGGATCGGATACGCAGTATTTT. It is translated as CASSLNSGGSDTQYF. The chain joins TRBV7-2 to TRBJ2-3; 9 bases map to TRBD2. Germline lookup yields CDR1 SGHTA and CDR2 FQGNSA. The CDR3 has 15 residues. The V segment lost 2 bases and the J segment 6 bases; nucleotides outside the gene matches: 6.

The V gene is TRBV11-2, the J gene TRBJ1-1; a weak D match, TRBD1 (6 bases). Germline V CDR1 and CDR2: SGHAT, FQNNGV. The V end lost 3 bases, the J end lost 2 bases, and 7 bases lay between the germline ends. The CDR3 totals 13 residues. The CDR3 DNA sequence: TGTGCCAGCAGCTTGGGGACAAACACTGAAGCTTTCTTT. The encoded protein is CASSLGTNTEAFF.

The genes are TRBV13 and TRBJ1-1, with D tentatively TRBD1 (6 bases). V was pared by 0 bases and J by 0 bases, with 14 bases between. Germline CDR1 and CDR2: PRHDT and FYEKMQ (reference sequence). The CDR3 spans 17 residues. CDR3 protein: CASSLGPGWGLNTEAFF. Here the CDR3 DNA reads TGTGCCAGCAGCTTAGGTCCGGGGTGGGGGCTGAACACTGAAGCTTTCTTT. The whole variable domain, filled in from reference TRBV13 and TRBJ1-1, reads AAGVIQSPRHLIKEKRETATLKCYPIPRHDTVYWYQQGPGQDPQFLISFYEKMQSDKGSIPDRFSAQQFSDYHSELNMSSLELGDSALYFCASSLGPGWGLNTEAFFGQGTRLTVV.

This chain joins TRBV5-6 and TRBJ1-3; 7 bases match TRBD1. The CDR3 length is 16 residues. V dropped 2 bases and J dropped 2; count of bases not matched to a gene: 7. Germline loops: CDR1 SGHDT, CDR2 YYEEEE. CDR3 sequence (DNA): TGTGCCAGCAGCTTATACAGGGGAGATACTGGAAACACCATATATTTT. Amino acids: CASSLYRGDTGNTIYF.

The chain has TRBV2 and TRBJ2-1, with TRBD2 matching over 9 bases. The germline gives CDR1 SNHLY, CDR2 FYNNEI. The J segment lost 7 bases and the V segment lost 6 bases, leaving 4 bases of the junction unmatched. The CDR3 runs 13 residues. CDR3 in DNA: TGTGCCAGCAGGGCGGGGGGGCCTAATGAGCAGTTCTTC. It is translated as CASRAGGPNEQFF.

In DNA, the CDR3 is TGTGCCAGCAGTGACGGGACAAGGTACGAGCAGTACTTC. This gives the protein CASSDGTRYEQYF. The J gene is TRBJ2-7, the V gene TRBV25-1; TRBD1 might be the D (6 bases). Deletions cut 3 bases from V and 4 bases from J, with 10 bases between. The CDR3 extends over 13 amino acids. Per germline, CDR1 MGHDK and CDR2 SYGVNS.

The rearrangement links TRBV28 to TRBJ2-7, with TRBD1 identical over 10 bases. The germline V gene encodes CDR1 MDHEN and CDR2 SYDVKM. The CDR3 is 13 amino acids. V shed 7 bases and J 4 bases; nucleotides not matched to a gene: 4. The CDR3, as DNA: TGTGCCAGCAATCCGGGACAGGGGTACGAGCAGTACTTC. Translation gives CASNPGQGYEQYF.

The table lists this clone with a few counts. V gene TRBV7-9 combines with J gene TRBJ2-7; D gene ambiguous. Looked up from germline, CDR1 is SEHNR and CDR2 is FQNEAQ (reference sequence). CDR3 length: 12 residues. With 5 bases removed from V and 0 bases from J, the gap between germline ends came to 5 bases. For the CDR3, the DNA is TGTGCCAGCAGCACGAGCTCCTACGAGCAGTACTTC. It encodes CASSTSSYEQYF.

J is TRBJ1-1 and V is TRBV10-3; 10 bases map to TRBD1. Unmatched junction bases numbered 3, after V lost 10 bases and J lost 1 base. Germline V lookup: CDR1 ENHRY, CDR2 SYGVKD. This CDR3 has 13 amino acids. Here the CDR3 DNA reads TGTGCCACCCGGACAGGGGGGAACACTGAAGCTTTCTTT. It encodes CATRTGGNTEAFF.

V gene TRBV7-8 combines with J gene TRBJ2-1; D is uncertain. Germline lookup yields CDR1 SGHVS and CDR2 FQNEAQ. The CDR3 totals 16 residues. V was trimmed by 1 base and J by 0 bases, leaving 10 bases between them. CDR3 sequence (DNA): TGTGCCAGCAGCTTAGACATCCGGAGCTCCTACAATGAGCAGTTCTTC. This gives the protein CASSLDIRSSYNEQFF.

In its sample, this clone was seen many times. CDR3 DNA: TGTGCCAGCAGCTTTGTTCCGGCAGGGACCGGGGAGCTGTTTTTT. Its translation: CASSFVPAGTGELFF. This rearrangement joins TRBV5-8 to TRBJ2-2; D perhaps matches TRBD1 (5 bases). The CDR3 runs to 15 residues. V lost 2 bases and J lost 5, with 13 bases in between. Germline CDR1 and CDR2: SGHTS and YDEGEE. The full variable domain, rest sourced from reference TRBV5-8 and TRBJ2-2, is EAGVTQSPTHLIKTRGQQATLRCSPISGHTSVYWYQQALGLGLQFLLWYDEGEERNRGNFPPRFSGRQFPNYSSELNVNALELEDSALYLCASSFVPAGTGELFFGEGSRLTVL.

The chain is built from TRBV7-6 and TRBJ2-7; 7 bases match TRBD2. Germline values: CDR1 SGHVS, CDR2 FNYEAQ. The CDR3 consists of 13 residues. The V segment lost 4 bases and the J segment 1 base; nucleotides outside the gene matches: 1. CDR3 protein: CASSWGGSYEQYF. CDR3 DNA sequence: TGTGCCAGCAGCTGGGGGGGATCCTACGAGCAGTACTTC.

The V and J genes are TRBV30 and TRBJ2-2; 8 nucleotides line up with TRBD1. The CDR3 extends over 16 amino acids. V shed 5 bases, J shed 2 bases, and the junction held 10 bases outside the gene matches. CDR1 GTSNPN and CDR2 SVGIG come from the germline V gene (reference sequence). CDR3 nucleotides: TGTGCCTGGCAACCAATCGACAGGGGAAACACCGGGGAGCTGTTTTTT. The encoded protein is CAWQPIDRGNTGELFF.